The subject of this entry is one T cell receptor beta chain. These data are taken from a study of PD-L1 blockade in urothelial cancer. Sequenced by immunoSEQ multiplex PCR; TCRdb stores in-frame clones only, minus some. This sample yields about 20,000 clones, of which around 88% are seen a single time; about 4% belongs to the top ten. This TCR came from a middle-aged man with urothelial cancer. The starting material was PBMCs, obtained around atezolizumab (anti-PD-L1) treatment.

The chain's CDR3 is CASSSRQGSDTQYF. CDR3 bases: TGTGCCAGTAGTAGCCGACAGGGTTCAGATACGCAGTATTTT. The V call is TRBV19, the J call TRBJ2-3; the match to TRBD1 covers 7 bases. V was clipped by 4 bases and J by 4 bases; unmatched bases: 5. The CDR3 covers 14 residues. Germline CDR1 LNHDA, CDR2 SQIVND (reference sequence).